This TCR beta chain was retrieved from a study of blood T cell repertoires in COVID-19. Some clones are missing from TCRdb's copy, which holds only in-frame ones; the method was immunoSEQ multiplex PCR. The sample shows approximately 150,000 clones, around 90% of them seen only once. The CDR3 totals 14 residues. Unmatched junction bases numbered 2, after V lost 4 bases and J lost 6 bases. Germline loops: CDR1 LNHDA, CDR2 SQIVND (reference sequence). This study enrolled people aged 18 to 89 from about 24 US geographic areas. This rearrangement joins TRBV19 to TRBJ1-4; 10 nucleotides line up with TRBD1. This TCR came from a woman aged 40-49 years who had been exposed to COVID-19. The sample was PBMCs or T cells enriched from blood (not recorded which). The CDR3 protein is CASSRQGAHEKLFF. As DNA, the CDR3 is TGTGCCAGTAGTAGACAGGGGGCACATGAAAAACTGTTTTTT.